These 6 T cell receptor beta chains were all obtained from the same sample, sequenced in a study of T cell changes during pregnancy in multiple sclerosis. This table comes from immunoSEQ multiplex PCR, and its TCRdb copy is limited to in-frame clones, with some not included. The data show tens of thousands of clones, 80% to 95% seen once. Here the sequenced sample was CD4+ T cells from peripheral blood mononuclear cells, taken in the second trimester of pregnancy. These receptor sequences come from a female donor with multiple sclerosis, enrolled in a pregnancy study.

The sample holds one count of this clone. V is TRBV9 and J is TRBJ2-3; 10 bases fit TRBD2. The junction had 6 bases not matched to a gene; V was cut back by 1 base and J by 1 base. CDR1 and CDR2 from the germline V gene are SGDLS and YYNGEE. The CDR3 length is 17 residues. CDR3 region: CASSVSVSGRGTDTQYF. CDR3 sequence (DNA): TGTGCCAGCAGCGTATCGGTGAGCGGGAGGGGCACAGATACGCAGTATTTT.

The chain employs TRBV19 and TRBJ2-2; 9 bases align to TRBD1. CDR3 size: 17 residues. Germline V lookup: CDR1 LNHDA, CDR2 SQIVND (reference sequence). V was pared by 2 bases and J by 3 bases, with 7 bases of the junction left unmatched. The CDR3 loop is CASSISDRGLYTGELFF. The DNA for the CDR3 is TGTGCCAGTAGTATATCGGACAGGGGACTCTACACCGGGGAGCTGTTTTTT. Full variable domain (missing parts from reference TRBV19 and TRBJ2-2): DGGITQSPKYLFRKEGQNVTLSCEQNLNHDAMYWYRQDPGQGLRLIYYSQIVNDFQKGDIAEGYSVSREKKESFPLTVTSAQKNPTAFYLCASSISDRGLYTGELFFGEGSRLTVL.

The gene calls are TRBV7-3 and TRBJ2-5; the match to TRBD2 covers 10 bases. Germline trimming cut 1 base from V and 3 bases from J; bases unmatched to any gene: 11. Germline CDR1 reads SGHTA; CDR2 reads FQGTGA. This CDR3 is built from 18 residues. CDR3 nucleotide sequence: TGTGCCAGCAGCTTAAAAGGCACTAGCGGGATACGGAAAGAGACCCAGTACTTC. Translation gives CASSLKGTSGIRKETQYF. The complete variable domain, with remaining parts taken from reference TRBV7-3 and TRBJ2-5, reads GAGVSQTPSNKVTEKGKYVELRCDPISGHTALYWYRQSLGQGPEFLIYFQGTGAADDSGLPNDRFFAVRPEGSVSTLKIQRTERGDSAVYLCASSLKGTSGIRKETQYFGPGTRLLVL.

The chain links TRBV6-5 to TRBJ2-2; D is perhaps TRBD2 (7 bases). The V end was cut by 6 bases, the J end by 8 bases, with 13 bases between. Per the germline V gene, CDR1 is MNHEY and CDR2 is SVGAGI. CDR3 length: 13 amino acids. The CDR3 region is CASRGGGLGELFF. The CDR3 DNA is TGTGCCAGCAGAGGGGGGGGATTAGGGGAGCTGTTTTTT.

This clone was observed a few times. V and J are TRBV18 and TRBJ2-1; 10 positions match TRBD2. This CDR3 contains 18 residues. CDR1 KGHSH and CDR2 LQKENI come from the germline V gene. J was trimmed by 7 bases and V by 6 bases; bases with no gene match: 18. CDR3 amino acids: CASSRGRASGGRVNEQFF. The CDR3, as DNA: TGTGCCAGCTCCCGCGGTAGGGCTAGCGGGGGCCGTGTGAATGAGCAGTTCTTC.

The chain employs TRBV10-3 and TRBJ2-2, with TRBD1 matching 7 bases. Germline V CDR1 and CDR2: ENHRY, SYGVKD. J gave up 7 bases and V 3 bases, and 11 bases lay outside the gene matches. CDR3 length equals 16 residues. CDR3 nucleotide sequence: TGTGCCATCAGTGATGAGGGACAGAAGGCGGGCGGGGAGCTGTTTTTT. It yields the protein CAISDEGQKAGGELFF.